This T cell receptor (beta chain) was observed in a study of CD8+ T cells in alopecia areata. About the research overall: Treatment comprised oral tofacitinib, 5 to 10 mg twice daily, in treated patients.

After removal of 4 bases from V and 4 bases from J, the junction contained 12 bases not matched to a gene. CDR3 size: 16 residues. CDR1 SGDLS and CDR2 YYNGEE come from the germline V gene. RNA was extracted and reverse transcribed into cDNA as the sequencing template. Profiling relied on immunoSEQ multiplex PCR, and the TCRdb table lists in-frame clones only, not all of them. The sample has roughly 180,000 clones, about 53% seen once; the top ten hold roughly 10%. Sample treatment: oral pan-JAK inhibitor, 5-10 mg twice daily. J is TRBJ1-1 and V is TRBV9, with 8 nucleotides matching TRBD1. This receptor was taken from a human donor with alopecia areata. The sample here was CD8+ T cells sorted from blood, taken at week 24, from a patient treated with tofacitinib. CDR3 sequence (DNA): TGTGCCAGCAGCCCCTCTGGACAGGGTTTGGGCACTGAAGCTTTCTTT. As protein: CASSPSGQGLGTEAFF.